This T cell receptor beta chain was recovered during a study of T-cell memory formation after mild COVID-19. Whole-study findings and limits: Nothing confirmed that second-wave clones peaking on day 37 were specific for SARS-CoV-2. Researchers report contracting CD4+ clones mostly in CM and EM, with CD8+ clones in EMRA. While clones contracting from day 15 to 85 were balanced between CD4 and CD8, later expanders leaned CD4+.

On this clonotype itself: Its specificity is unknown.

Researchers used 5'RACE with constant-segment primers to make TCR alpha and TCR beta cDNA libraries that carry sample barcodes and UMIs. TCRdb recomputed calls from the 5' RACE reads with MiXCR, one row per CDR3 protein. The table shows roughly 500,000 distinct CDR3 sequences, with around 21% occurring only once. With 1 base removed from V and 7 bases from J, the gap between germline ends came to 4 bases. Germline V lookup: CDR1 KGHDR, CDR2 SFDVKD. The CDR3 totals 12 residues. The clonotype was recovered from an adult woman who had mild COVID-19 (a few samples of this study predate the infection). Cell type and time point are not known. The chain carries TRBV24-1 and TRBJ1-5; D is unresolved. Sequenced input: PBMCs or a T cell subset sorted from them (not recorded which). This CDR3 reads CATSDFGQPQHF. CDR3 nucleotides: TGTGCCACCAGTGATTTCGGCCAGCCCCAGCATTTT.